The present T cell receptor (beta chain) was sequenced within a study of T cell responses to AZD1222 COVID-19 vaccine. Study-wide results and caveats: Females outnumbered males among donors, who were mostly white British; clonal diversity was possibly underestimated.

The CDR3 totals 16 residues. Germline lookup yields CDR1 MDHEN and CDR2 SYDVKM. The V gene end was trimmed by 3 bases and the J gene end by 2 bases; junction bases not matched to a gene: 9. About this clone: What it binds is unknown.

Only in-frame clones appear in the TCRdb table, and some are missing; sequencing was by immunoSEQ multiplex PCR. The table lists about 210,000 clones, around 94% of them singletons. The sequenced sample was peripheral blood, obtained 28 days after the second dose of the MenACWY control vaccine. The receptor was derived from an adult who received the MenACWY meningococcal vaccine as a control. The rearrangement joins TRBV28 to TRBJ2-5, with TRBD1 matching 7 bases. CDR3 sequence: CASSFQGTAQQETQYF. The CDR3 DNA sequence: TGTGCCAGCAGTTTCCAGGGGACAGCTCAACAAGAGACCCAGTACTTC.